This TCR beta chain is from a study of T cells in Graves' hyperthyroidism and ophthalmopathy. General study findings and limits: Ophthalmopathy was separated from stable hyperthyroidism by a 13 V-J model.

Orbital computed tomography and thyroid ultrasound, together with serum TRAb and thyroxine and clinical symptoms, were used for diagnoses. In this sample, this clonotype turned up many times. What it recognizes is unknown. The TCR beta CDR3 regions underwent amplification using RNA transcripts as the source. TCR CDR3 regions were first amplified by RT-PCR with HTBI primers. TCRdb reprocessed the multiplex PCR reads with MiXCR, giving one entry per CDR3 protein. The table lists roughly 380,000 distinct CDR3 sequences, about 14% of them singletons. CDR1 and CDR2 from the germline V gene are SQVTM and ANQGSEA. V lost 4 bases to trimming and J lost 0 bases, with 9 bases between them. The CDR3 extends over 14 amino acids.

This chain connects TRBV29-1 to TRBJ2-2, with D possibly matching TRBD1 (6 bases). Sequenced input: blood. The clonotype was recovered from an older woman with Graves' hyperthyroidism. The CDR3 sequence is CSVAGQSNTGELFF. Written as DNA, the CDR3 is TGCAGCGTTGCCGGACAGTCGAACACCGGGGAGCTGTTTTTT.